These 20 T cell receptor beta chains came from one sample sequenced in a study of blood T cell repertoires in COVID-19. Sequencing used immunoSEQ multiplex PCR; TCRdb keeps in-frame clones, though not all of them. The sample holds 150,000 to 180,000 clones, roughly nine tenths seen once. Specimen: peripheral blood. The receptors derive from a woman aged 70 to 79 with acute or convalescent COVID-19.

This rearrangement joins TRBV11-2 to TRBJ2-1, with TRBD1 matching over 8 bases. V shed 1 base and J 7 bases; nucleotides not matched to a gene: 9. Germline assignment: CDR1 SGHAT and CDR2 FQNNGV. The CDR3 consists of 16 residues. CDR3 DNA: TGTGCCAGCAGCTTAGGACCAGGGGGCGTCATGAATGAGCAGTTCTTC. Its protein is CASSLGPGGVMNEQFF.

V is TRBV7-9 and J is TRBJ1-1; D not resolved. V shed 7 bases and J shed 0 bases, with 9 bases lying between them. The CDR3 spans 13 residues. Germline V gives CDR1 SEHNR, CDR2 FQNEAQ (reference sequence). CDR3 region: CASTLLMNTEAFF. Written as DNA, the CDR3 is TGTGCCAGCACTCTCCTTATGAACACTGAAGCTTTCTTT.

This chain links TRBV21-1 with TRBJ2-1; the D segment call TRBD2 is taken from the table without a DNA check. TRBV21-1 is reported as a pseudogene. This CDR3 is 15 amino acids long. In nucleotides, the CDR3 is TGTTTATCAGCTCAAGGAGTGAGCTCCTACAATGAGCAGTTCTTC. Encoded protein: CLSAQGVSSYNEQFF.

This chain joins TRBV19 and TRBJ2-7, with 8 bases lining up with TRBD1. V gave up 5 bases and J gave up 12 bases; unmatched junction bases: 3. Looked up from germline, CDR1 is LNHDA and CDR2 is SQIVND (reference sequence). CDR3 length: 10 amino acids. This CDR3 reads CASSLDRAYF. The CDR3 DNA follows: TGTGCCAGTAGTCTGGACAGGGCGTACTTC.

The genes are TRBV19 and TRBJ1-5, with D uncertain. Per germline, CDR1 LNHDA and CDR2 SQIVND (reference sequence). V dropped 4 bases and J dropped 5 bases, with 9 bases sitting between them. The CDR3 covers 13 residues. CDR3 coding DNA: TGTGCCAGTAGTAGGGCCCTGTATCAGCCCCAGCATTTT. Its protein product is CASSRALYQPQHF. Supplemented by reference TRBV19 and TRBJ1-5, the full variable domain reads DGGITQSPKYLFRKEGQNVTLSCEQNLNHDAMYWYRQDPGQGLRLIYYSQIVNDFQKGDIAEGYSVSREKKESFPLTVTSAQKNPTAFYLCASSRALYQPQHFGDGTRLSIL.

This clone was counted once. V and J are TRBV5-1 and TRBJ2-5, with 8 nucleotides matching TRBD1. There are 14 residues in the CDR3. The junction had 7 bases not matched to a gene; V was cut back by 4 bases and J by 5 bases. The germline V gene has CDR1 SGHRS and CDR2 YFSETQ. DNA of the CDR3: TGCGCCAGCAGCCAGGGGGCGGGGTTCGAGACCCAGTACTTC. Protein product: CASSQGAGFETQYF. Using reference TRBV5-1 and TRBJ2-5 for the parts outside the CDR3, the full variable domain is KAGVTQTPRYLIKTRGQQVTLSCSPISGHRSVSWYQQTPGQGLQFLFEYFSETQRNKGNFPGRFSGRQFSNSRSEMNVSTLELGDSALYLCASSQGAGFETQYFGPGTRLLVL.

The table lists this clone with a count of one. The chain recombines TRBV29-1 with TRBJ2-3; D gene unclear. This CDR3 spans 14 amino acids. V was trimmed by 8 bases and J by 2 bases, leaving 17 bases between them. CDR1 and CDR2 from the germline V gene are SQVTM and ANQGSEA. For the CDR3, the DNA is TGCAGCCTTGGCCTATCCACTTCCACAGATACGCAGTATTTT. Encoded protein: CSLGLSTSTDTQYF.

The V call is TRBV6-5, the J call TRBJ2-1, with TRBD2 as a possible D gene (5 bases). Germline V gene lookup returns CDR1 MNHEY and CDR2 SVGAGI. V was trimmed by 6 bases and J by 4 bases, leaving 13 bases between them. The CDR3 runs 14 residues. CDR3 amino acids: CASRDPRGYNEQFF. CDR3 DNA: TGTGCCAGCAGGGACCCACGAGGGTACAATGAGCAGTTCTTC.

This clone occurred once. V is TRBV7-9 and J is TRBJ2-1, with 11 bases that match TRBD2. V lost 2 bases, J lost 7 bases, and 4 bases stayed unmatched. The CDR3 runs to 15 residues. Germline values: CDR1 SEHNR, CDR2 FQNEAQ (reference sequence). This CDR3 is CASSLLAGGKNEQFF. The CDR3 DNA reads TGTGCCAGCAGCTTACTAGCGGGGGGTAAGAATGAGCAGTTCTTC.

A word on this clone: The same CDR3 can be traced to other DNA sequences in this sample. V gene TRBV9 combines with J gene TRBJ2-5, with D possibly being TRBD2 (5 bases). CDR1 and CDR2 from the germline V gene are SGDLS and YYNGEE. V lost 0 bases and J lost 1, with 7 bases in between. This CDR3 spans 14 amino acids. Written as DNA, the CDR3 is TGTGCCAGCAGCGTAGGGGGAGTCCAAGAGACCCAGTACTTC. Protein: CASSVGGVQETQYF.

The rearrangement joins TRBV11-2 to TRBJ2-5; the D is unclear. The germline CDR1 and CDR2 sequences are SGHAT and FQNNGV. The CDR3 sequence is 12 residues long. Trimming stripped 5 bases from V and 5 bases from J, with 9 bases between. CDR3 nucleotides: TGTGCCAGCAGCCAGTCGCAGGAGACCCAGTACTTC. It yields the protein CASSQSQETQYF.

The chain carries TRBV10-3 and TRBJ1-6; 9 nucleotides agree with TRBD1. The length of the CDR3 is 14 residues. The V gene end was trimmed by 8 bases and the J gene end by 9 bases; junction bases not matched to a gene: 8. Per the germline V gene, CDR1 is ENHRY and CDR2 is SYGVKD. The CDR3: CAILPGQGASPLHF. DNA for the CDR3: TGTGCCATCTTACCGGGACAGGGCGCTTCACCCCTCCACTTT.

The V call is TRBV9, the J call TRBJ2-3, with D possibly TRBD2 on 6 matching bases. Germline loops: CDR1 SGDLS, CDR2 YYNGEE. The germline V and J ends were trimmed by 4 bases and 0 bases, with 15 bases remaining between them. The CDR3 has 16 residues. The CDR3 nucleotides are TGTGCCAGCAGCCGCCTGGAGGGATGGAGCACAGATACGCAGTATTTT. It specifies CASSRLEGWSTDTQYF.

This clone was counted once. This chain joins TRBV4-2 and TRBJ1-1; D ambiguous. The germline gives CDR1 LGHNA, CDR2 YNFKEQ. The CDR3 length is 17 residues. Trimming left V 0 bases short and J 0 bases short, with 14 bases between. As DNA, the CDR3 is TGTGCCAGCAGCCAAGAAGAGAATTCCTTAATGAACACTGAAGCTTTCTTT. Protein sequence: CASSQEENSLMNTEAFF.

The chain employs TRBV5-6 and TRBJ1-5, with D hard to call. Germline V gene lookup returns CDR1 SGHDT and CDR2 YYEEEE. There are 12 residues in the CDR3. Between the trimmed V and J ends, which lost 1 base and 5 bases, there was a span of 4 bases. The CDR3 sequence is CASSLRDQPQHF. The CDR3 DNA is TGTGCCAGCAGCTTGCGGGATCAGCCCCAGCATTTT.

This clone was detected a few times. This CDR3 reads CASSQDLNTEAFF. The CDR3 region has the DNA TGTGCCAGCAGCCAAGACTTGAACACTGAAGCTTTCTTT. The chain is built from TRBV4-2 and TRBJ1-1; D ambiguous. The germline CDR1 and CDR2 sequences are LGHNA and YNFKEQ. The CDR3 loop spans 13 amino acids. Trimming shortened V by 0 bases and J by 0 bases, and 2 bases separated the two germline ends.

This chain's CDR3 is CASSYHGTSGGLSSYNEQFF. In nucleotides, the CDR3 is TGTGCCAGCAGTTACCACGGGACTAGCGGGGGGCTGAGCTCCTACAATGAGCAGTTCTTC. V usage is TRBV6-2 or TRBV6-3 and J usage is TRBJ2-1; 15 bases are shared with TRBD2. Germline V gene lookup returns CDR1 MNHEY and CDR2 SVGEGT. This CDR3 spans 20 amino acids. V dropped 2 bases and J dropped 0; count of bases not matched to a gene: 8.

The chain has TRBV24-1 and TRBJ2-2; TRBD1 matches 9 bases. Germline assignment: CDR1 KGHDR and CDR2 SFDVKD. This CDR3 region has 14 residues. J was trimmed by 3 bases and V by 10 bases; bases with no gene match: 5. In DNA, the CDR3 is TGTGCCACGAGGGGACAGGGAGACACCGGGGAGCTGTTTTTT. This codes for CATRGQGDTGELFF.

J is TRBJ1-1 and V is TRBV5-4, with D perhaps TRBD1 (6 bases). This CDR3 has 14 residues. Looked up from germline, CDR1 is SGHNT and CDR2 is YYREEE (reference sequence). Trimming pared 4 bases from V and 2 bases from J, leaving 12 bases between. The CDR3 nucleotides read TGTGCCAGCAGCCGGGGGGCGGATAACACTGAAGCTTTCTTT. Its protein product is CASSRGADNTEAFF. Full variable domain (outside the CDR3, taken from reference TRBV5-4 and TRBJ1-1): ETGVTQSPTHLIKTRGQQVTLRCSSQSGHNTVSWYQQALGQGPQFIFQYYREEENGRGNFPPRFSGLQFPNYSSELNVNALELDDSALYLCASSRGADNTEAFFGQGTRLTVV.

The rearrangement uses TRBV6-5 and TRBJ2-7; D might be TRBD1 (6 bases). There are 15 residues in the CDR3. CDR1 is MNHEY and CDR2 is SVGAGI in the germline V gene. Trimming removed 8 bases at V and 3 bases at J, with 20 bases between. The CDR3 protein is CASSSQDSSFYEQYV. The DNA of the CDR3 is TGTGCCAGCTCCTCACAGGACAGTTCCTTCTACGAGCAGTACGTC.